Detailed here is one T cell receptor (beta chain). What it recognizes is unknown. Before sequencing, viral peptide pools were used by the ViraFEST assay to expand antigen-specific CD4+ T cells. The authors isolated CD4+ T cells after nine to eleven days of culture. Nucleocapsid antibodies stayed negative before and after vaccination, showing no earlier SARS-CoV-2 infection. Some clones are missing from TCRdb's copy, which holds only in-frame ones; the method was immunoSEQ multiplex PCR. Of 25,000 to 35,000 clones in the sample, about 81% were seen once. Germline loops: CDR1 LNHDA, CDR2 SQIVND (reference sequence). The CDR3 extends over 14 amino acids. V shed 2 bases and J 1 base; nucleotides not matched to a gene: 1. The sample is drawn from a study of vaccination effects on CD4 cells after COVID-19.

This rearrangement joins TRBV19 to TRBJ1-1; TRBD1 aligns across 7 bases. Sequenced here: CD4+ T cells from PBMCs cultured with SARS-CoV-2 spike peptides, sampled before COVID-19 vaccination. The sequence derives from a human donor who received a COVID-19 vaccine. As DNA, the CDR3 is TGTGCCAGTAGTATAACAGGGGAGAACACTGAAGCTTTCTTT. This codes for CASSITGENTEAFF.